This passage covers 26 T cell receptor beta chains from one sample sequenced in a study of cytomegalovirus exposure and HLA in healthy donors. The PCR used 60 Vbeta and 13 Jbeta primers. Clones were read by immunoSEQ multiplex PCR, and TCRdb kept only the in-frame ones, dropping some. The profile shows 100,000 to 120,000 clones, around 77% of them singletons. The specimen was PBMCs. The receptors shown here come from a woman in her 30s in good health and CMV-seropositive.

CDR3: CASSLQGLDTEAFF. The CDR3 region has the DNA TGCGCCAGCAGCTTACAGGGTCTCGACACTGAAGCTTTCTTT. This sequence joins TRBV5-1 and TRBJ1-1, with a weak D call TRBD1 (6 bases). Between the trimmed V and J ends, which lost 2 bases and 3 bases, there was a span of 11 bases. The germline CDR1 and CDR2 sequences are SGHRS and YFSETQ. The CDR3 covers 14 residues.

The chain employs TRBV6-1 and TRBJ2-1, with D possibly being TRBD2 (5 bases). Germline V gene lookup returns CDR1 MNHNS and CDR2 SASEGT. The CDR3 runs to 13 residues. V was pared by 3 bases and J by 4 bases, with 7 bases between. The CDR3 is CASSDWEYNEQFF. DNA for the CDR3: TGTGCCAGCAGTGACTGGGAGTACAATGAGCAGTTCTTC.

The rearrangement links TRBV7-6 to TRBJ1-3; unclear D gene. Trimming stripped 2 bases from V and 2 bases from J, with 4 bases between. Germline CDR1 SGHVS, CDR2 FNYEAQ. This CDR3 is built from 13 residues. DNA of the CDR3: TGTGCCAGCAGCTTAACGGCTGGAAACACCATATATTTT. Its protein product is CASSLTAGNTIYF.

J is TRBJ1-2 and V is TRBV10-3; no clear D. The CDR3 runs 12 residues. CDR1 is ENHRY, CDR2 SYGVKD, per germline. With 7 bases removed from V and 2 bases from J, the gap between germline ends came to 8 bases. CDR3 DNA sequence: TGTGCCATCAACCGCGAAAACTATGGCTACACCTTC. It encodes CAINRENYGYTF.

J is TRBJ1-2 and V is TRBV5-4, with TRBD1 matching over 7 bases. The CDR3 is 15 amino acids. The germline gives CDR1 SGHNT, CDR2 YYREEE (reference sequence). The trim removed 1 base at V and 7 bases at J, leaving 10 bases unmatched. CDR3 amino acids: CASSLRTGGIVGYTF. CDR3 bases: TGTGCCAGCAGCTTGCGGACAGGAGGAATCGTTGGCTACACCTTC.

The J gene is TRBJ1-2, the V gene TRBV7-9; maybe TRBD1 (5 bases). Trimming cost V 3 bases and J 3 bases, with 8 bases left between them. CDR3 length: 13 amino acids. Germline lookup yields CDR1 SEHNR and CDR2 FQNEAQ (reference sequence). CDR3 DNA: TGTGCCAGCAGCTTGCAGGGCTACTATGGCTACACCTTC. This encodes CASSLQGYYGYTF.

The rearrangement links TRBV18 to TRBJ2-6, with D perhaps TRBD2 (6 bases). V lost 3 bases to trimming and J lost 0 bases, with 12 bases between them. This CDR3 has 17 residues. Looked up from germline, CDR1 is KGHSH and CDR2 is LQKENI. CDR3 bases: TGTGCCAGCTCACCGTACGAGGGACTCTCTGGGGCCAACGTCCTGACTTTC. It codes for CASSPYEGLSGANVLTF.

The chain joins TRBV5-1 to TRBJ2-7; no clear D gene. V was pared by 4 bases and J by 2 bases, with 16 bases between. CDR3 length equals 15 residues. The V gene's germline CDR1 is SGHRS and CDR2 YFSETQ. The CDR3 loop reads CASSTDAFRPYEQYF. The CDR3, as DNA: TGCGCCAGCAGCACAGACGCGTTCCGCCCCTACGAGCAGTACTTC.

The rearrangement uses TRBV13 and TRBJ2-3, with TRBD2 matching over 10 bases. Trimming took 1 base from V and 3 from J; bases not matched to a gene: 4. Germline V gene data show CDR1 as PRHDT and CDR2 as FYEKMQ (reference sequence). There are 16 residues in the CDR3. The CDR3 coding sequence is TGTGCCAGCAGCTTAGTTTCTAGCGGGAGAACAGATACGCAGTATTTT. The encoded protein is CASSLVSSGRTDTQYF.

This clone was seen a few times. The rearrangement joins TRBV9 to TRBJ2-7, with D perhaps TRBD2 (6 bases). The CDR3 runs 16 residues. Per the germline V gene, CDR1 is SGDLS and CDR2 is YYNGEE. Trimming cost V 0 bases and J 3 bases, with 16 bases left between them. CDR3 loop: CASSVATGLTGYEQYF. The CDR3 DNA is TGTGCCAGCAGCGTAGCTACGGGACTTACTGGCTACGAGCAGTACTTC.

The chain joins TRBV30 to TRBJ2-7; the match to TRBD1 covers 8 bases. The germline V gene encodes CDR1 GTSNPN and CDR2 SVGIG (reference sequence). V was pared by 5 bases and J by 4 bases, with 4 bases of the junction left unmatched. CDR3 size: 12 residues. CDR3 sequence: CAWGRGQYEQYF. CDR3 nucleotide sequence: TGTGCCTGGGGCAGGGGGCAATACGAGCAGTACTTC. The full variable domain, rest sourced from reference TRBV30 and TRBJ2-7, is SQTIHQWPATLVQPVGSPLSLECTVEGTSNPNLYWYRQAAGRGLQLLFYSVGIGQISSEVPQNLSASRPQDRQFILSSKKLLLSDSGFYLCAWGRGQYEQYFGPGTRLTVT.

CDR3 nucleotides: TGTGCCAGCAGCTTACGACGTATAGAGGAGGACTCACCCCTCCACTTT. Protein: CASSLRRIEEDSPLHF. J is TRBJ1-6 and V is TRBV7-6; D unclear. The CDR3 runs 16 residues. The V gene's germline CDR1 is SGHVS and CDR2 FNYEAQ. V was cut by 2 bases and J by 10 bases, with 18 bases left in between.

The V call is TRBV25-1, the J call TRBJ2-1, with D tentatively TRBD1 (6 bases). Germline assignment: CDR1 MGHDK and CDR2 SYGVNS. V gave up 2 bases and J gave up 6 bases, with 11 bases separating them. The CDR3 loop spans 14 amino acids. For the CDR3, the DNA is TGTGCCAGCAGTGAAGACGAACAGGGCAATGAGCAGTTCTTC. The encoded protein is CASSEDEQGNEQFF. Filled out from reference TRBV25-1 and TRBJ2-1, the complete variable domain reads EADIYQTPRYLVIGTGKKITLECSQTMGHDKMYWYQQDPGMELHLIHYSYGVNSTEKGDLSSESTVSRIRTEHFPLTLESARPSHTSQYLCASSEDEQGNEQFFGPGTRLTVL.

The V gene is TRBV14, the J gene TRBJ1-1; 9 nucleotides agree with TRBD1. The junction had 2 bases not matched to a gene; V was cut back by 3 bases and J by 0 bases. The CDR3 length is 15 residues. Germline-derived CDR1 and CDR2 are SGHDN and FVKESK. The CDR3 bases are TGTGCCAGCAGCCAGACAGGGGGATTGAACACTGAAGCTTTCTTT. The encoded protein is CASSQTGGLNTEAFF.

In nucleotides, the CDR3 is TGTGCCAGCAGTTACGGACAGAGCGAGCAGTACTTC. Translated, it gives CASSYGQSEQYF. J is TRBJ2-7 and V is TRBV6-6; D may be TRBD1 (6 bases). The germline gives CDR1 MNHNY, CDR2 SVGAGI (reference sequence). Between the trimmed V and J ends, which lost 2 bases and 6 bases, there was a span of 8 bases. The CDR3 length is 12 residues.

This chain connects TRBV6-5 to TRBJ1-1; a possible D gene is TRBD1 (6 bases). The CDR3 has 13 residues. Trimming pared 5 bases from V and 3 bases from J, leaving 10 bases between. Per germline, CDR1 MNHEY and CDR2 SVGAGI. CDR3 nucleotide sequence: TGTGCCAGCAGTGCACAGGGATACACTGAAGCTTTCTTT. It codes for CASSAQGYTEAFF.

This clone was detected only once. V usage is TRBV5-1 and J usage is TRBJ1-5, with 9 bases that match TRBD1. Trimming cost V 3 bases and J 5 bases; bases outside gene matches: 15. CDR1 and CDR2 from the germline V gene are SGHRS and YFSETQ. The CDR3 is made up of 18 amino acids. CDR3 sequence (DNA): TGCGCCAGCAGCTGGGATTCTCTCCGGGACAGGGACCATCAGCCCCAGCATTTT. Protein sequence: CASSWDSLRDRDHQPQHF.

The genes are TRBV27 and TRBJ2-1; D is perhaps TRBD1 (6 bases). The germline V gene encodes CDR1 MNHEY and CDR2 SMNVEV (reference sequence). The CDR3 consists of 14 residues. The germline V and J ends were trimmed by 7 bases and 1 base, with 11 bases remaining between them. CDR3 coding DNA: TGTGCCAGCACAAAGGACAGATCCTACAATGAGCAGTTCTTC. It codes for CASTKDRSYNEQFF.

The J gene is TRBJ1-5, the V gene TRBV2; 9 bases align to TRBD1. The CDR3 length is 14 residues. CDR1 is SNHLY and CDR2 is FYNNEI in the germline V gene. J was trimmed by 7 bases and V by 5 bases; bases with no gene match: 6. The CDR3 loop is CASSPGQGRQPQHF. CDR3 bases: TGTGCCAGCAGTCCGGGACAGGGACGGCAGCCCCAGCATTTT.

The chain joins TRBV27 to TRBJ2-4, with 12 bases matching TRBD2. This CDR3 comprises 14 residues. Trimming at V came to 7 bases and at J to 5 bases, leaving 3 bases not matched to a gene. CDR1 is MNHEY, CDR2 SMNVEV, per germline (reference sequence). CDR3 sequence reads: CASKASGGENIQYF. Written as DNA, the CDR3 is TGTGCCAGCAAGGCTAGCGGGGGGGAAAACATTCAGTACTTC.

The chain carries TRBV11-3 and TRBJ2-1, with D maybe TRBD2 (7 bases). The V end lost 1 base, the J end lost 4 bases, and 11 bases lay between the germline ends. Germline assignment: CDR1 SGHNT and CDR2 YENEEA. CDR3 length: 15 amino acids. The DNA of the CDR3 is TGTGCCAGCAGCTTAGCTAGGGGGGGGTACAATGAGCAGTTCTTC. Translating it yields CASSLARGGYNEQFF.

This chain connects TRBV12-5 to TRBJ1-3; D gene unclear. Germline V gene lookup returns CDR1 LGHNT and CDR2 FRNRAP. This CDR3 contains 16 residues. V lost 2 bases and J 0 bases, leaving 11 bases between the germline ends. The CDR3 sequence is CASGLKTRLSGNTIYF. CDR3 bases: TGTGCTAGTGGTTTGAAGACAAGGCTCTCTGGAAACACCATATATTTT.

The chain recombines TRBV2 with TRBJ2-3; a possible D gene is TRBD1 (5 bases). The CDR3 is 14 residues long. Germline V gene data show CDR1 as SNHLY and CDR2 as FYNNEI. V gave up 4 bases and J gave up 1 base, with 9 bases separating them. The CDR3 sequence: CASSVQGGTDTQYF. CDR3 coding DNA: TGTGCCAGCAGTGTTCAGGGCGGCACAGATACGCAGTATTTT. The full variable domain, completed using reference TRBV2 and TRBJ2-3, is EPEVTQTPSHQVTQMGQEVILRCVPISNHLYFYWYRQILGQKVEFLVSFYNNEISEKSEIFDDQFSVERPDGSNFTLKIRSTKLEDSAMYFCASSVQGGTDTQYFGPGTRLTVL.

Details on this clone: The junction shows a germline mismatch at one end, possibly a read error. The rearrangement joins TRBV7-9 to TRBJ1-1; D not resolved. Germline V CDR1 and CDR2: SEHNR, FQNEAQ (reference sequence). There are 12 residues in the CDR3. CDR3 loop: CSSSFSNTEAFF. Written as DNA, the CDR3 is TGTTCCAGCAGCTTTTCAAACACTGAAGCTTTCTTT.

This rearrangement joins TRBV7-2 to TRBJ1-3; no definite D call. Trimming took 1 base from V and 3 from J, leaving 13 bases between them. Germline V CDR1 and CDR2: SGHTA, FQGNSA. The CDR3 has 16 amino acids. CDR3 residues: CASSLGGGAGGNTIYF. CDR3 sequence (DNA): TGTGCCAGCAGCTTAGGAGGCGGAGCTGGTGGAAACACCATATATTTT.

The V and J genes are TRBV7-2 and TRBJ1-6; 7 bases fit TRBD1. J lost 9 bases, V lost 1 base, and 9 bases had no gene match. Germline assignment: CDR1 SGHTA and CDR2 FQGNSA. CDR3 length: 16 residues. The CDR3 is CASSLVGAGGGSPLHF. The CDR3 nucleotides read TGTGCCAGCAGCTTAGTAGGGGCAGGGGGAGGTTCACCCCTCCACTTT. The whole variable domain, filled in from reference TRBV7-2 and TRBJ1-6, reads GAGVSQSPSNKVTEKGKDVELRCDPISGHTALYWYRQSLGQGLEFLIYFQGNSAPDKSGLPSDRFSAERTGGSVSTLTIQRTQQEDSAVYLCASSLVGAGGGSPLHFGNGTRLTVT.